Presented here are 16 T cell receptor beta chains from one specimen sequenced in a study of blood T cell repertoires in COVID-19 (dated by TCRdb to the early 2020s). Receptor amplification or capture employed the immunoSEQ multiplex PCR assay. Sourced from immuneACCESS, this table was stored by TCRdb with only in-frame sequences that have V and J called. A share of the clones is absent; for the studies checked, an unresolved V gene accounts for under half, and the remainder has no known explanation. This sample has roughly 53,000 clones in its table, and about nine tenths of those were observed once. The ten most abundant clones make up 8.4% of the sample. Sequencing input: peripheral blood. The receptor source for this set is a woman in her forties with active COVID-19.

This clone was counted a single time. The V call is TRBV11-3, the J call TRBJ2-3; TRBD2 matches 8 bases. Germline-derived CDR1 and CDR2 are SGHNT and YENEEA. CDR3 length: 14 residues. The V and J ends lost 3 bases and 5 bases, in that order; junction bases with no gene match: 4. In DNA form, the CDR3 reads TGTGCCAGCAGCTTCGGGGGGGCGAAAGATACGCAGTATTTT. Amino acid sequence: CASSFGGAKDTQYF.

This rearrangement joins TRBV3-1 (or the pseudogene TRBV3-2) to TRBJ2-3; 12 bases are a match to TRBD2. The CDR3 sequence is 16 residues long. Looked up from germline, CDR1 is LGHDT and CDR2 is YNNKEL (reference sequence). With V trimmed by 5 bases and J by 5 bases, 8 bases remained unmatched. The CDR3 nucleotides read TGTGCCAGCAGCTTTCTAGCGGGGGGGCCCAGAGATACGCAGTATTTT. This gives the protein CASSFLAGGPRDTQYF.

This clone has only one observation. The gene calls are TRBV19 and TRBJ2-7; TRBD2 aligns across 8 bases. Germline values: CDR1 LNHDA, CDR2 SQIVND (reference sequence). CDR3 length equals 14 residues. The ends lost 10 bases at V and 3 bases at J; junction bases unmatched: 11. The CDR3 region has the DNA TGTGCCACAAGTACCGGGGGGGCCCTCTACGAGCAGTACTTC. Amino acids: CATSTGGALYEQYF.

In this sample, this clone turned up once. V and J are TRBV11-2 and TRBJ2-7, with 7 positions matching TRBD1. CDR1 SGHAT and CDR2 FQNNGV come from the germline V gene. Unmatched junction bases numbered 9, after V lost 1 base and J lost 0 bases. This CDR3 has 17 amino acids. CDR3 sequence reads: CASSLGTGQWSSYEQYF. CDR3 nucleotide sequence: TGTGCCAGCAGCTTAGGAACGGGACAGTGGAGCTCCTACGAGCAGTACTTC.

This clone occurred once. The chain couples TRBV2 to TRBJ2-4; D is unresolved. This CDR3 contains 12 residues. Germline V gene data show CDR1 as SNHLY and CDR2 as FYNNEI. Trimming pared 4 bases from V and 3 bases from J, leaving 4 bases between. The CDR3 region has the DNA TGTGCCAGCAGTGGCGGCAAAAACATTCAGTACTTC. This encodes CASSGGKNIQYF.

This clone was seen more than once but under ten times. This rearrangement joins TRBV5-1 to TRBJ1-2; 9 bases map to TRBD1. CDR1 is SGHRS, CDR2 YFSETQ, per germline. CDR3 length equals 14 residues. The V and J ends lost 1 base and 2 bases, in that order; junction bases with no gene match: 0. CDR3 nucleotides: TGCGCCAGCAGCTTGACAGGGGGCAACTATGGCTACACCTTC. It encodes CASSLTGGNYGYTF.

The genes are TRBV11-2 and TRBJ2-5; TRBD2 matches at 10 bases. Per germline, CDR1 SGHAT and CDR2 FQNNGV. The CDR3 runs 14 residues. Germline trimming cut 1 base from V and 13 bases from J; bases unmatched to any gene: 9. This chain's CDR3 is CASSLVASGGFVYF. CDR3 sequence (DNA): TGTGCCAGCAGCTTAGTGGCTAGCGGGGGTTTTGTGTACTTC.

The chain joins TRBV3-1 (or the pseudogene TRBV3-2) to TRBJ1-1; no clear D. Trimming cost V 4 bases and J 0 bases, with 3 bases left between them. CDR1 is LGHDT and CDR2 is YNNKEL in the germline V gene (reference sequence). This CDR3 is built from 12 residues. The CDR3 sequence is CASSLMNTEAFF. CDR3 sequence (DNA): TGTGCCAGCAGCCTCATGAACACTGAAGCTTTCTTT.

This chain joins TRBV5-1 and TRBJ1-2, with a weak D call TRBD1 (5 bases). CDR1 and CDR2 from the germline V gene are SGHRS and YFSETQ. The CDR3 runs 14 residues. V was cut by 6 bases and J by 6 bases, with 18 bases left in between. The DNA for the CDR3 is TGCGCCAGCAATCCCGAAGGGGTCGAAGATGGCTACACCTTC. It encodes CASNPEGVEDGYTF.

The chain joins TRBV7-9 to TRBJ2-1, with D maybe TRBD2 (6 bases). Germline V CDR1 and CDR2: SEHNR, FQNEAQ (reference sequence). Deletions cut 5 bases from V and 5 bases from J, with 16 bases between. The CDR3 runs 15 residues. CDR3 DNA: TGTGCCAGCAGCCCAGCGGGTTCAGCCCACAATGAGCAGTTCTTC. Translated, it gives CASSPAGSAHNEQFF.

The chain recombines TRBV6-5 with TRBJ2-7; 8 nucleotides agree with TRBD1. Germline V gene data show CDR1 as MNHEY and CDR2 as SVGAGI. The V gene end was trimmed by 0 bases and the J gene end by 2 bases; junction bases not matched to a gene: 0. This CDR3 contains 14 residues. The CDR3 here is CASSYSTGAYEQYF. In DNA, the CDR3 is TGTGCCAGCAGTTACTCGACAGGGGCCTACGAGCAGTACTTC.

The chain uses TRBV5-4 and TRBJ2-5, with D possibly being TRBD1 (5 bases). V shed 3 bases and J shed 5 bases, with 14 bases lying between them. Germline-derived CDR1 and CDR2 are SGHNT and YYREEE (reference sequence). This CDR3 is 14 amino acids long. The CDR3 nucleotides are TGTGCCAGCAGCTCCCAGGGAATTAAGGAGACCCAGTACTTC. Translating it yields CASSSQGIKETQYF.

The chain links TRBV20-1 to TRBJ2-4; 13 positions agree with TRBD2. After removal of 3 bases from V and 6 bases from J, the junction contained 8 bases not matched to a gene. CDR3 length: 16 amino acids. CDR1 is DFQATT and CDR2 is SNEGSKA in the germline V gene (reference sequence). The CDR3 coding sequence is TGCAGTGCTAGTTTCGGACTAGCGGGGGTTTTAAACATTCAGTACTTC. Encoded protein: CSASFGLAGVLNIQYF.

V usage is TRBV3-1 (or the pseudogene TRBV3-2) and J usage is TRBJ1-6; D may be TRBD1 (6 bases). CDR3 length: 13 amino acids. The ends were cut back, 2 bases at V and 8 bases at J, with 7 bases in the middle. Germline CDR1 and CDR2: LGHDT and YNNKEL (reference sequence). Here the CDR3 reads CASSQNRDSPLHF. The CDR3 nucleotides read TGTGCCAGCAGCCAAAACAGGGATTCACCCCTCCACTTT.

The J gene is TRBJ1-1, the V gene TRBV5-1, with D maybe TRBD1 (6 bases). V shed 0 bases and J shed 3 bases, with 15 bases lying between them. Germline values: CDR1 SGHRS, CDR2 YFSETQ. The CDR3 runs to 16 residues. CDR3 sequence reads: CASSLEVGSGDTEAFF. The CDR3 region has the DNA TGCGCCAGCAGCTTGGAGGTCGGGTCAGGGGACACTGAAGCTTTCTTT.

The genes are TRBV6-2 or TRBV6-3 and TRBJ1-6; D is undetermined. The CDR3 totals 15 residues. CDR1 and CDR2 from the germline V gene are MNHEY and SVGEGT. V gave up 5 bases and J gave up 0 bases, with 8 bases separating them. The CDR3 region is CASSRESSYNSPLHF. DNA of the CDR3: TGTGCCAGCAGTAGAGAAAGCTCCTATAATTCACCCCTCCACTTT.